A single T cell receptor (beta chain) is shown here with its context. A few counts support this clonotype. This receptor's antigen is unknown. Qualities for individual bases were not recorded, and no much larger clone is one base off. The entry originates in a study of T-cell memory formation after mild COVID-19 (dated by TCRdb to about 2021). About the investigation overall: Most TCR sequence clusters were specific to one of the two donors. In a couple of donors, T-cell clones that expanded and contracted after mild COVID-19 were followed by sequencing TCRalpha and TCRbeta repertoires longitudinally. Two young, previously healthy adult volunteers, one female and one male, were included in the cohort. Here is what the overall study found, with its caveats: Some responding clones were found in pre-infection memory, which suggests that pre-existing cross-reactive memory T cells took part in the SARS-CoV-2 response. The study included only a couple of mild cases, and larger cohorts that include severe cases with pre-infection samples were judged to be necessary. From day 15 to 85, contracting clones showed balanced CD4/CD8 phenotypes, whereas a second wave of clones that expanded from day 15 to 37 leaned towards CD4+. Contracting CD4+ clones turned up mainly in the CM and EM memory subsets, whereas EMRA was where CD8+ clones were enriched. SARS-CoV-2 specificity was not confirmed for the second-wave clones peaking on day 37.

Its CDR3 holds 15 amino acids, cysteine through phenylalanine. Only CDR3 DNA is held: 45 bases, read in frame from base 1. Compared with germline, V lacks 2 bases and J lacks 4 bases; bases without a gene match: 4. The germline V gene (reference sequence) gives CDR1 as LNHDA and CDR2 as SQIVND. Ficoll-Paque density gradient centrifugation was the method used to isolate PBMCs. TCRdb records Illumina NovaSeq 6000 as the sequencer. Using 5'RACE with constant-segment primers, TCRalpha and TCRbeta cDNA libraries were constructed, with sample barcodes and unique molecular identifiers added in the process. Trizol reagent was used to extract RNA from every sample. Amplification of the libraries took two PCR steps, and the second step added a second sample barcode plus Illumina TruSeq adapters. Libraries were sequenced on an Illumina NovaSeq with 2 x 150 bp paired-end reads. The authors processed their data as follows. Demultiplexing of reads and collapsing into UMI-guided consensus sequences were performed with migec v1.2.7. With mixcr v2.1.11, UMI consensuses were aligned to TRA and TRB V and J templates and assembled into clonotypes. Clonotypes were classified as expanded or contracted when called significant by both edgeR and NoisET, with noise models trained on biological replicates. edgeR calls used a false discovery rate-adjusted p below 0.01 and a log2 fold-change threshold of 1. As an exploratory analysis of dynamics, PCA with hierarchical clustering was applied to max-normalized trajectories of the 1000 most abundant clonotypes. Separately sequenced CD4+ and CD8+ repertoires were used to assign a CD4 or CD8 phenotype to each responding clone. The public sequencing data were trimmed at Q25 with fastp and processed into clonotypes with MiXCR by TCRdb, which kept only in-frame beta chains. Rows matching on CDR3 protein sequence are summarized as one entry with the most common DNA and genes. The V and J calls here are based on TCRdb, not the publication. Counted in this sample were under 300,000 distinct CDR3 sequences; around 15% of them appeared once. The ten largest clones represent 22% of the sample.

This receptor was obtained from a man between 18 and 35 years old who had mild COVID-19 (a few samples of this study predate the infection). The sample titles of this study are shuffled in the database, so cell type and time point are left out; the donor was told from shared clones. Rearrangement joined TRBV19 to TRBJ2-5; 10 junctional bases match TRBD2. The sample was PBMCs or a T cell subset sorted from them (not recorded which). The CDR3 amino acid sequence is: CASSIKRGGPETQYF. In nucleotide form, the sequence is TGTGCCAGTAGTATAAAGCGGGGGGGCCCAGAGACCCAGTACTTC.